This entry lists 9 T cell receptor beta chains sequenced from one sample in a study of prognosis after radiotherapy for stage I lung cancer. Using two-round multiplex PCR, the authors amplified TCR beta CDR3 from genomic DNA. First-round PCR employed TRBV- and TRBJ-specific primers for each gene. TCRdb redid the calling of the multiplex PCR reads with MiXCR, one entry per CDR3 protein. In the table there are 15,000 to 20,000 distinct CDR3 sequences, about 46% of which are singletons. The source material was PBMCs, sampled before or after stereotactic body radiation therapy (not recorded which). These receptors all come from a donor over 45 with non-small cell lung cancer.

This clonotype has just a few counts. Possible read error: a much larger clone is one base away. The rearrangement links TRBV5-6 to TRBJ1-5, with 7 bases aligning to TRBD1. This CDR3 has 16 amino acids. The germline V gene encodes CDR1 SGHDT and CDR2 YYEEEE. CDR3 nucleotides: TGTGCCAGCAGCGTAAAACAGGGGAATAGCAGTCAGCCCCAGCATTTT. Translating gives CASSVKQGNSSQPQHF. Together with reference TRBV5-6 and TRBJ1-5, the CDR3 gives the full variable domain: DAGVTQSPTHLIKTRGQQVTLRCSPKSGHDTVSWYQQALGQGPQFIFQYYEEEERQRGNFPDRFSGHQFPNYSSELNVNALLLGDSALYLCASSVKQGNSSQPQHFGDGTRLSIL.

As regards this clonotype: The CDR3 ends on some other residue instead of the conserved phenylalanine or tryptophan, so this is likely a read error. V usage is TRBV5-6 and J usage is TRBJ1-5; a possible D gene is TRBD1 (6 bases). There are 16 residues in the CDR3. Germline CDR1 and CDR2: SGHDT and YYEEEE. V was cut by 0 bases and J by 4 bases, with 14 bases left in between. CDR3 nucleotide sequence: TGTGCCAGCAGCTTGGGAGAGAGTCAGGGGAATCAGCCCCAGCATCTT. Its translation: CASSLGESQGNQPQHL.

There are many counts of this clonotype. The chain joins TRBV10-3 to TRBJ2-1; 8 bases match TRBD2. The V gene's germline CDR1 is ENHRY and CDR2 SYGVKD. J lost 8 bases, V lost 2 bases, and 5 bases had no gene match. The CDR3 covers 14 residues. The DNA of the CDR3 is TGTGCCATCAGTGAGACGGGAGGGCCCGATGAGCAGTTCTTC. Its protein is CAISETGGPDEQFF.

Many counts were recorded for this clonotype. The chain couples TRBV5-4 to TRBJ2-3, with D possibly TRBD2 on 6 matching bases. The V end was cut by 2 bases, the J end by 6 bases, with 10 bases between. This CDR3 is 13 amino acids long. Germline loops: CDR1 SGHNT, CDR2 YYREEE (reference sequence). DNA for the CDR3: TGTGCCAGCAGCTTCGGGAGTTCCGATACGCAGTATTTT. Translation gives CASSFGSSDTQYF.

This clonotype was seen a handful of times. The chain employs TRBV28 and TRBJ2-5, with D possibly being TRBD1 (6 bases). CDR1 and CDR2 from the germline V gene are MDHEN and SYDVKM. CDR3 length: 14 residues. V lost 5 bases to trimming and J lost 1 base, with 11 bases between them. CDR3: CASSPPTGQETQYF. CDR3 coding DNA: TGTGCCAGCAGTCCCCCGACAGGCCAAGAGACCCAGTACTTC.

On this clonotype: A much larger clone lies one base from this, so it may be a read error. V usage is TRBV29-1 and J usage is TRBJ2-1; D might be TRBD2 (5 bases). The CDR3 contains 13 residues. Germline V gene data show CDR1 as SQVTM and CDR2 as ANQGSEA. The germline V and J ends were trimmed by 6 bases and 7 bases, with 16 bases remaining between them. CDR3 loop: CSVSVGMWNEQFF. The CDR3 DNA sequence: TGCAGCGTCAGTGTCGGGATGTGGAATGAGCAGTTCTTC.

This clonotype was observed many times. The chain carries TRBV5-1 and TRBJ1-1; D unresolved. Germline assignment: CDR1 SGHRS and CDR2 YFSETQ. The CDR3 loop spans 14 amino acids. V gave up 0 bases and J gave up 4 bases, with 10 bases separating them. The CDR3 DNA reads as TGCGCCAGCAGCTTGGGGAGGGTAAGCACTGAAGCTTTCTTT. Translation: CASSLGRVSTEAFF. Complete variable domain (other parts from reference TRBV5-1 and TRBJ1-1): KAGVTQTPRYLIKTRGQQVTLSCSPISGHRSVSWYQQTPGQGLQFLFEYFSETQRNKGNFPGRFSGRQFSNSRSEMNVSTLELGDSALYLCASSLGRVSTEAFFGQGTRLTVV.

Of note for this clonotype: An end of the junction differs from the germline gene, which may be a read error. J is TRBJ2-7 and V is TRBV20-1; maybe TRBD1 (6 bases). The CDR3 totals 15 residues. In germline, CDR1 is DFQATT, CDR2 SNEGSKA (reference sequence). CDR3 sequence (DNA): TGCAGTGCTAGAGATCGCGGCAGGGGTCGAGGGGAGCATTACTTC. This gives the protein CSARDRGRGRGEHYF.

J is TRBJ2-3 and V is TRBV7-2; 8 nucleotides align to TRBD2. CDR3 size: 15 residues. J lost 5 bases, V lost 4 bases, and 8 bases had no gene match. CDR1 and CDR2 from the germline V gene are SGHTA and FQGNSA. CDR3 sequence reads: CASSSMSGRRDTQYF. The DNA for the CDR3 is TGTGCCAGCAGCTCGATGAGCGGGAGACGAGATACGCAGTATTTT.